These T cell receptor beta chains were read from a single sample in a study of blood T cell repertoires in COVID-19. Using immunoSEQ multiplex PCR, the repertoire was profiled, and TCRdb retains in-frame clones only, with some absent. The table has some 460,000 clones, 87% seen once. The sequenced material came from PBMCs or T cells enriched from blood (not recorded which). The receptors here all came from a woman between 18 and 29 years old with acute COVID-19. Each CDR3 is given with its conserved first and last residue. The D gene is left open where the match is weak. Some rows have no size entry. The others give once, few or many, or a class for an expanded clone.

>TRBJ2-7|TRBV5-1|TRBD1|-
CASSTGTALSYEQYF
TGCGCCAGCAGCACCGGGACAGCTCTCTCCTACGAGCAGTACTTC
>TRBJ1-1|TRBV19|-|few
CASRAGWATEAFF
TGTGCCAGTAGAGCCGGTTGGGCCACTGAAGCTTTCTTT
>TRBJ1-3|TRBV19|-|-
CASLGNTIYF
TGTGCCAGCTTGGGAAACACCATATATTTT
>TRBJ2-5|TRBV5-4|TRBD1|-
CASSSRDRASEETQYF
TGTGCCAGCAGCTCAAGGGACAGGGCCAGCGAAGAGACCCAGTACTTC
>TRBJ1-2|TRBV19|-|once
CASSITEVYGYTF
TGTGCCAGTAGTATTACCGAGGTCTATGGCTACACCTTC
>TRBJ1-1|TRBV27|-|-
CASSLLPGNTEAFF
TGTGCCAGCAGTTTACTGCCCGGGAACACTGAAGCTTTCTTT
>TRBJ2-3|TRBV6-1|-|-
CASSEAGGQFNTDTQYF
TGTGCCAGCAGTGAAGCCGGGGGACAGTTTAACACAGATACGCAGTATTTT
>TRBJ1-2|TRBV7-9|-|-
CASSLVTPQVTF
TGTGCCAGCAGCTTAGTAACCCCACAAGTCACCTTC
>TRBJ2-7|TRBV28|-|-
CASSRPRDNYEQYF
TGTGCCAGCAGTCGACCCCGGGACAACTACGAGCAGTACTTC
>TRBJ1-3|TRBV5-4|TRBD1|-
CASSSGTDHSGNTIYF
TGTGCCAGCAGCTCTGGGACAGACCACTCTGGAAACACCATATATTTT
>TRBJ1-2|TRBV5-5|-|-
CASSPGGANYGYTF
TGTGCCAGCAGCCCCGGGGGGGCCAACTATGGCTACACCTTC
>TRBJ2-7|TRBV5-1|-|few
CASSLAPGPYEQYF
TGCGCCAGCAGCTTGGCCCCAGGTCCCTACGAGCAGTACTTC
>TRBJ1-4|TRBV4-3|-|once
CASSQDRNRVEKLFF
TGCGCCAGCAGCCAAGATCGAAACAGGGTTGAAAAACTGTTTTTT
>TRBJ1-2|TRBV11-1|-|-
CASGSGDWVYGYTF
TGTGCCAGTGGATCCGGGGACTGGGTCTATGGCTACACCTTC
>TRBJ1-1|TRBV3-1/TRBV3-2|-|few
CASSRGGGEAFF
TGTGCCAGCAGTCGCGGGGGAGGTGAAGCTTTCTTT
>TRBJ1-3|TRBV19|-|-
CASSMLPYLGNTIYF
TGTGCCAGTAGTATGTTGCCCTATCTTGGAAACACCATATATTTT
>TRBJ1-6|TRBV5-4|-|-
CASSLRELGRNSPLHF
TGTGCCAGCAGCTTGCGAGAGTTGGGGCGTAATTCACCCCTCCACTTT
>TRBJ2-3|TRBV28|TRBD1|-
CASSPGWDRATDTQYF
TGTGCCAGCAGTCCGGGGTGGGACAGGGCGACAGATACGCAGTATTTT
>TRBJ2-7|TRBV28|TRBD2|once
CASSSVPTSGIEQYF
TGTGCCAGCAGTTCCGTACCGACTAGCGGGATCGAGCAGTACTTC
>TRBJ1-2|TRBV19|TRBD1|few
CASSPQGENYGYTF
TGTGCCAGTAGTCCACAGGGGGAGAACTATGGCTACACCTTC
>TRBJ2-3|TRBV11-3|TRBD1|-
CASSPGQDTDTQYF
TGTGCCAGCAGCCCCGGACAGGACACAGATACGCAGTATTTT
>TRBJ2-3|TRBV28|-|-
CASGRIDTQYF
TGTGCCAGCGGGAGGATAGATACGCAGTATTTT
>TRBJ2-7|TRBV6-5|TRBD1|many
CASSRDRGHEQYF
TGTGCCAGCAGCAGGGACAGGGGCCACGAGCAGTACTTC
>TRBJ1-6|TRBV10-3|TRBD1|-
CAITQGQGYNSPLHF
TGTGCCATCACGCAGGGACAGGGATATAATTCACCCCTCCACTTT
>TRBJ2-7|TRBV7-9|TRBD1|-
CASSWDRNYEQYF
TGTGCCAGCAGCTGGGACAGGAACTACGAGCAGTACTTC
>TRBJ2-1|TRBV7-8|TRBD1|-
CASSLDRGSYNEQFF
TGTGCCAGCAGCTTAGACAGGGGCTCCTACAATGAGCAGTTCTTC
>TRBJ2-1|TRBV24-1|-|-
CATSVKSSGRNEQFF
TGTGCCACCAGTGTAAAATCCTCGGGGAGGAATGAGCAGTTCTTC
>TRBJ1-1|TRBV29-1|-|once
CSAPTGQDTEAFF
TGCAGCGCCCCGACAGGCCAGGACACTGAAGCTTTCTTT
>TRBJ1-2|TRBV7-9|-|few
CASSLARVAKGGYTF
TGTGCCAGCAGCTTAGCGCGGGTTGCGAAGGGTGGCTACACCTTC
>TRBJ1-5|TRBV10-3|TRBD1|-
CAISESRTGGNQPQHF
TGTGCCATCAGTGAGTCCAGGACAGGGGGGAATCAGCCCCAGCATTTT
>TRBJ1-2|TRBV27|-|-
CASSLLGQGGYTF
TGTGCCAGCAGTTTATTGGGGCAGGGGGGCTACACCTTC
>TRBJ2-3|TRBV10-1|-|-
CASSGGRTSTDTQYF
TGCGCCAGCAGTGGCGGGCGGACTAGCACAGATACGCAGTATTTT
>TRBJ2-7|TRBV18|-|-
CASSPRPASSYEQYF
TGTGCCAGCTCACCACGACCAGCGAGCTCCTACGAGCAGTACTTC
>TRBJ2-1|TRBV7-9|-|-
CASSYPQGGAGYNEQFF
TGTGCCAGCAGCTACCCTCAAGGGGGAGCTGGCTACAATGAGCAGTTCTTC
>TRBJ2-7|TRBV19|TRBD1|-
CASSRTGSHEQYF
TGTGCCAGTAGTAGGACAGGGAGCCACGAGCAGTACTTC
>TRBJ1-2|TRBV10-3|-|-
CAISERRLLRYGYTF
TGTGCCATCAGTGAGAGGAGGCTACTACGGTATGGCTACACCTTC
>TRBJ1-3|TRBV9|-|-
CASSSGHGDGNTIYF
TGTGCCAGCAGCTCGGGACACGGGGACGGAAACACCATATATTTT
>TRBJ2-7|TRBV6-5|-|-
CASSYGPNYEQYF
TGTGCCAGCAGTTACGGGCCTAACTACGAGCAGTACTTC
>TRBJ2-1|TRBV14|TRBD1|-
CASSPPGTGEASSYNEQFF
TGTGCCAGCAGCCCTCCAGGGACAGGGGAAGCAAGCTCCTACAATGAGCAGTTCTTC
>TRBJ2-7|TRBV9|-|-
CASSPTGTSYEQYF
TGTGCCAGCAGCCCTACCGGGACAAGCTACGAGCAGTACTTC
>TRBJ2-7|TRBV4-1|-|-
CASSQGSSYEQYF
TGCGCCAGCAGCCAAGGCAGCTCCTACGAGCAGTACTTC
>TRBJ2-7|TRBV28|-|-
CASSSFYEQYF
TGTGCCAGCAGTTCCTTCTACGAGCAGTACTTC
>TRBJ2-7|TRBV7-9|TRBD1|-
CASSLVGTGAYEQYF
TGTGCCAGCAGCTTAGTGGGGACAGGGGCCTACGAGCAGTACTTC
>TRBJ2-7|TRBV29-1|TRBD2|-
CSVPISTGTSSYEQYF
TGCAGCGTTCCCATCTCTACCGGGACTAGCTCCTACGAGCAGTACTTC
>TRBJ2-7|TRBV7-9|TRBD1|-
CASSFWTGGSYEQYF
TGTGCCAGCAGCTTTTGGACAGGGGGAAGCTACGAGCAGTACTTC
>TRBJ2-1|TRBV5-4|-|-
CASSSGDRYNEQFF
TGTGCCAGCAGCTCCGGCGACAGATACAATGAGCAGTTCTTC
>TRBJ1-4|TRBV30|TRBD1|-
CAWRRQGDSFATNEKLFF
TGTGCCTGGAGAAGACAGGGCGACTCCTTTGCAACTAATGAAAAACTGTTTTTT
>TRBJ2-7|TRBV4-1|-|once
CASSQVGAYRDGPTPRYEQYF
TGCGCCAGCAGCCAAGTAGGGGCCTACAGGGACGGACCGACACCCCGGTACGAGCAGTACTTC
>TRBJ2-1|TRBV9|TRBD2|-
CASSKGLAGTDEQFF
TGTGCCAGCAGCAAGGGACTAGCGGGGACTGATGAGCAGTTCTTC